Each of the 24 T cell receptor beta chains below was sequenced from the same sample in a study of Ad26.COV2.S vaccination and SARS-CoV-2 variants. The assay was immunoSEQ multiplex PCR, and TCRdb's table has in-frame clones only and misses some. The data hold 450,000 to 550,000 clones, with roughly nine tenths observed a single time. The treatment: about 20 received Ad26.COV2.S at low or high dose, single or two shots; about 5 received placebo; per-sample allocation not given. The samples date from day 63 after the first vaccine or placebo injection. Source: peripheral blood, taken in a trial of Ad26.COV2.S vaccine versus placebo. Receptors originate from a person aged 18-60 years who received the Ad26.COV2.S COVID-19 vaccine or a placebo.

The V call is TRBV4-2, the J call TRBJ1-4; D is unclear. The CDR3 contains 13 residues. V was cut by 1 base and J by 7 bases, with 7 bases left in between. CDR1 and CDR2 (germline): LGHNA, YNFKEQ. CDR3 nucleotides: TGTGCCAGCAGCCAAGGAAGAAGTGAAAAACTGTTTTTT. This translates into CASSQGRSEKLFF.

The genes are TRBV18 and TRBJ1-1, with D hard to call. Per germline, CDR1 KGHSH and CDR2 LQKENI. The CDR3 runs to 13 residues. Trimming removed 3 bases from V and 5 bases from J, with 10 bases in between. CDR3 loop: CASSPSADTEAFF. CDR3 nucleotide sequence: TGTGCCAGCTCACCGTCGGCGGATACTGAAGCTTTCTTT.

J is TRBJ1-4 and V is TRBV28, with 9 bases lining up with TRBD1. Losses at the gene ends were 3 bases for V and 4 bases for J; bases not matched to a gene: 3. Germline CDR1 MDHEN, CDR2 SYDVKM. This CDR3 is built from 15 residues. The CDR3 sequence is CASSFPGQGNEKLFF. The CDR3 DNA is TGTGCCAGCAGTTTCCCGGGACAGGGTAATGAAAAACTGTTTTTT.

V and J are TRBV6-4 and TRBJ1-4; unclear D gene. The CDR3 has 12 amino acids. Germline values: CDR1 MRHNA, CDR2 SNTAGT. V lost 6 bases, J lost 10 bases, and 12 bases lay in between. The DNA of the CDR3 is TGTGCCAGCAGGGGCCTGGAGGGAAAACTGTTTTTT. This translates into CASRGLEGKLFF.

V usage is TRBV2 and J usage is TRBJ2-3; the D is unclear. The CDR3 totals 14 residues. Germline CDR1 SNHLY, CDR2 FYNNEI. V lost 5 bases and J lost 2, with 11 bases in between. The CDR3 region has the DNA TGTGCCAGCAGTTTACCGCCCAACACAGATACGCAGTATTTT. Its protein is CASSLPPNTDTQYF.

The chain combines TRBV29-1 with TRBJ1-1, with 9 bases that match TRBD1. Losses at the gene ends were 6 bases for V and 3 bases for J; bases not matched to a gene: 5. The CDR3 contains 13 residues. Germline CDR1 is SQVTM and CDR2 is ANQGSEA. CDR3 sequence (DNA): TGCAGCGTGTGGGGACAGGGATACACTGAAGCTTTCTTT. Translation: CSVWGQGYTEAFF.

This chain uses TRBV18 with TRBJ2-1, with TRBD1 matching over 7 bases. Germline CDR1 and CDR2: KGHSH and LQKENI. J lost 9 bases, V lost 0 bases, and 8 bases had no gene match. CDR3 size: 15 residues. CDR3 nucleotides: TGTGCCAGCTCACCACCGATCTTACAGGGGACTGAGCAGTTCTTC. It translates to CASSPPILQGTEQFF.

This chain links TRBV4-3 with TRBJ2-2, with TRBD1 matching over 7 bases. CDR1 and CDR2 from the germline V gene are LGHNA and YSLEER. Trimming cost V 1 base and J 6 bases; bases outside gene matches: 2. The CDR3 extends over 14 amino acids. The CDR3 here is CASSQVDRSGELFF. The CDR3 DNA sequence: TGCGCCAGCAGCCAAGTGGACAGGTCCGGGGAGCTGTTTTTT.

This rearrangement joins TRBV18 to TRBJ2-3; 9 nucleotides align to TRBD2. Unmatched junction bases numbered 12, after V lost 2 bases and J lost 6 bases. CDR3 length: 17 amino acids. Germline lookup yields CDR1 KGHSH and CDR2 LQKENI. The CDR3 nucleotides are TGTGCCAGCTCACCAGCCGGGCTAGCGGGGAGCCGGGATACGCAGTATTTT. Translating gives CASSPAGLAGSRDTQYF.

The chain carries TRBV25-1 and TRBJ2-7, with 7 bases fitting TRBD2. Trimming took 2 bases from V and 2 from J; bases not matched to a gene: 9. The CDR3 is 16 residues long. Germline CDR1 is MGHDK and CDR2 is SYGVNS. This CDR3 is CASSEILGGETYEQYF. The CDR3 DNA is TGTGCCAGCAGTGAAATCTTGGGGGGGGAAACCTACGAGCAGTACTTC.

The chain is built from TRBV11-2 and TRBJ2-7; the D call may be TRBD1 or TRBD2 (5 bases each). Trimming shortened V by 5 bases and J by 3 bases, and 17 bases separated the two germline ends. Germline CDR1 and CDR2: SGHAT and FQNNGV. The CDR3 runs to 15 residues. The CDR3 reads CASSPKGRWDYEQYF. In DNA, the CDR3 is TGTGCCAGCAGCCCCAAGGGGAGATGGGACTACGAGCAGTACTTC.

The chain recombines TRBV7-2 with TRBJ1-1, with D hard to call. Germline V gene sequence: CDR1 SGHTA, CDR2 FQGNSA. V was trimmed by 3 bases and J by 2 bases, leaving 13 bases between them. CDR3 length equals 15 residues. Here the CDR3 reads CASSFFSGINTEAFF. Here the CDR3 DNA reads TGTGCCAGCAGCTTTTTCTCGGGTATAAACACTGAAGCTTTCTTT.

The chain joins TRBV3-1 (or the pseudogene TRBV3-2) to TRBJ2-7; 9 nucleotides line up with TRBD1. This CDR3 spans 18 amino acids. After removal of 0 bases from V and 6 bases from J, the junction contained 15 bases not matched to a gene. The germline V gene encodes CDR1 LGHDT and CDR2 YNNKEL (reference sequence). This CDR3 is CASSQEWGTGGALREQYF. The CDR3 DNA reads TGTGCCAGCAGCCAAGAGTGGGGAACAGGGGGCGCGTTGCGCGAGCAGTACTTC.

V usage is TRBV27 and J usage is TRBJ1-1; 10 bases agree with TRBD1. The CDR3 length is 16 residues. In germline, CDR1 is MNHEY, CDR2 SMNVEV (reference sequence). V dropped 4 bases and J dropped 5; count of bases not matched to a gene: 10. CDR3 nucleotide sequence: TGTGCCAGCAGTTCACCGCCGGGACAGGGGTATACTGAAGCTTTCTTT. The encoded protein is CASSSPPGQGYTEAFF.

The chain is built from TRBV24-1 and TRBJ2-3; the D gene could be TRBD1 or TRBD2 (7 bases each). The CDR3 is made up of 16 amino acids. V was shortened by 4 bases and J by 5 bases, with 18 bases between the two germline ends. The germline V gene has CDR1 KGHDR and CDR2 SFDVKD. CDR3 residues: CATSDGEGARRDTQYF. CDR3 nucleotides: TGTGCCACCAGTGACGGGGAGGGGGCTAGGAGAGATACGCAGTATTTT.

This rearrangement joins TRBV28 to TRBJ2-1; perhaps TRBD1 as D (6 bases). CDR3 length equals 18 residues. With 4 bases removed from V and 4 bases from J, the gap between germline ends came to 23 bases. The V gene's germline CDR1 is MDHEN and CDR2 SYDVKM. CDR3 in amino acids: CASSSLLSGTTNYNEQFF. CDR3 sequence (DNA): TGTGCCAGCAGTTCTCTCCTCTCCGGGACAACAAATTACAATGAGCAGTTCTTC.

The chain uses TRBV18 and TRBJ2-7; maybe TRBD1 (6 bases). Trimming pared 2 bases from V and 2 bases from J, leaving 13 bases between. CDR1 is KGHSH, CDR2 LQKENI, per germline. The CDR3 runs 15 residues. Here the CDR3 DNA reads TGTGCCAGCTCACCAAAGGGGACATACCCCTACGAGCAGTACTTC. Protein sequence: CASSPKGTYPYEQYF.

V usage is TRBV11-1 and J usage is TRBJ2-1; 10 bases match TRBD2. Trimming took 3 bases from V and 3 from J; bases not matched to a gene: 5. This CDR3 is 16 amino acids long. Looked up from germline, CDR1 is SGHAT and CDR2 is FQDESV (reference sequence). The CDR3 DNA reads TGTGCCAGCAGCTTTCCAGCGGGAGGGATCTACAATGAGCAGTTCTTC. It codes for CASSFPAGGIYNEQFF.

The DNA for the CDR3 is TGCGCCAGCAGCCAACGACAGGCAACTAATGAAAAACTGTTTTTT. It codes for CASSQRQATNEKLFF. The chain recombines TRBV4-1 with TRBJ1-4, with D perhaps TRBD1 (6 bases). Trimming left V 2 bases short and J 0 bases short, with 7 bases between. Germline values: CDR1 MGHRA, CDR2 YSYEKL. The CDR3 contains 15 residues.

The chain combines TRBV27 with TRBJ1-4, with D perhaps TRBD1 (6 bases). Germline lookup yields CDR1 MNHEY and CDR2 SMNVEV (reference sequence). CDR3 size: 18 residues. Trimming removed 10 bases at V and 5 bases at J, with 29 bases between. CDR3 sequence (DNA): TGTGCCACTAAGCAATCGGGTGGCAGGGGATCGCGGAATGAAAAACTGTTTTTT. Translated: CATKQSGGRGSRNEKLFF.

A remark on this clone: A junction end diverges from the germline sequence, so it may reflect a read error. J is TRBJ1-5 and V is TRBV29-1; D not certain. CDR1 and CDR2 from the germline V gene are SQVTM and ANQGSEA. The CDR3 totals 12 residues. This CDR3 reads CSVLDGNQPQHF. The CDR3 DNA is TGCAGCGTTTTAGACGGCAATCAACCCCAGCATTTT.

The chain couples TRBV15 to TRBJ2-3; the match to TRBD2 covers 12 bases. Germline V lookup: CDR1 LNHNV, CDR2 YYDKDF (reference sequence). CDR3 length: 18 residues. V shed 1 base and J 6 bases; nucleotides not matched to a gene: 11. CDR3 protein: CATSRVSAGLAGLDTQYF. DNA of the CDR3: TGTGCCACCAGCAGAGTTTCGGCAGGACTAGCGGGATTGGATACGCAGTATTTT. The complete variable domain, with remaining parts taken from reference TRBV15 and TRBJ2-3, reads DAMVIQNPRYQVTQFGKPVTLSCSQTLNHNVMYWYQQKSSQAPKLLFHYYDKDFNNEADTPDNFQSRRPNTSFCFLDIRSPGLGDTAMYLCATSRVSAGLAGLDTQYFGPGTRLTVL.

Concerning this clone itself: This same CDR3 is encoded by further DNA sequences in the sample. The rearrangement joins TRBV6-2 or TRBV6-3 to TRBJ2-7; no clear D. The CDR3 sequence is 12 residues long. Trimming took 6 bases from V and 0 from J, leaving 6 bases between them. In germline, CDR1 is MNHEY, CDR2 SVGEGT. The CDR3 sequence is CASSLSSYEQYF. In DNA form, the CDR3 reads TGTGCCAGCAGCCTAAGCTCCTACGAGCAGTACTTC.

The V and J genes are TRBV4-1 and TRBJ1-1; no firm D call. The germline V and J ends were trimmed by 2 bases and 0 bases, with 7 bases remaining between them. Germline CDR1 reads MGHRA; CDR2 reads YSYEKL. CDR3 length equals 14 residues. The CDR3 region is CASSQPGMNTEAFF. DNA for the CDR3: TGCGCCAGCAGCCAACCCGGGATGAACACTGAAGCTTTCTTT.